This TCR beta chain was obtained from a study of control samples from healthy donors and cancer patients. Assay: immunoSEQ multiplex PCR; the TCRdb copy retains only in-frame clones and omits some. The table has 110,000 or so clones, roughly nine tenths seen once. This CDR3 spans 14 amino acids. The J segment lost 0 bases and the V segment lost 6 bases, leaving 5 bases of the junction unmatched. Germline V gene data show CDR1 as SGHAT and CDR2 as FQNNGV. There are a few counts of this clone. The rearrangement links TRBV11-2 to TRBJ2-7, with 7 bases identical to TRBD1. The sequencing input was blood. The sequence was obtained from a human donor in good health. The donor label of this sample is uncertain. CDR3 sequence reads: CASSLQGDSYEQYF. The CDR3 nucleotides read TGTGCCAGCAGTCTCCAGGGGGACTCCTACGAGCAGTACTTC.